The 19 T cell receptor beta chains below were found in one sample sequenced in a study of blood T cell repertoires in COVID-19. Data came from immunoSEQ multiplex PCR; TCRdb stores just in-frame clones and leaves some out. In the table there are roughly 200,000 clones, 65% to 90% of which are singletons. Sequences were obtained from peripheral blood. The receptors shown here come from an older man with acute or convalescent COVID-19.

The chain recombines TRBV21-1 with TRBJ1-4; whether TRBD1, the table's D call, matches the DNA was not checked. TRBV21-1 is assigned pseudogene status. The CDR3 totals 14 residues. CDR3 amino acids: CASSNRHQGEKLFF. DNA of the CDR3: TGTGCCAGCAGCAACCGTCACCAGGGCGAAAAACTGTTTTTT.

CDR3 in amino acids: CASSDPLQRREQYF. CDR3 DNA: TGTGCCAGCAGTGACCCCCTACAGCGGCGCGAGCAGTACTTC. The chain employs TRBV7-6 and TRBJ2-7; D may be TRBD2 (5 bases). Germline V gives CDR1 SGHVS, CDR2 FNYEAQ. V shed 6 bases and J shed 6 bases, with 18 bases lying between them. The CDR3 sequence is 14 residues long.

This chain connects TRBV29-1 to TRBJ2-3, with TRBD2 matching over 8 bases. V was clipped by 4 bases and J by 2 bases; unmatched bases: 5. CDR3 length equals 14 residues. Per germline, CDR1 SQVTM and CDR2 ANQGSEA. CDR3 protein: CSVVIAGSTDTQYF. The CDR3 DNA follows: TGCAGCGTTGTTATAGCGGGGTCCACAGATACGCAGTATTTT.

The chain recombines TRBV5-6 with TRBJ1-4; D remains ambiguous. The CDR3 is made up of 14 amino acids. Germline CDR1 and CDR2: SGHDT and YYEEEE. The ends were cut back, 5 bases at V and 3 bases at J, with 11 bases in the middle. CDR3 coding DNA: TGTGCCAGCAGTCGGGGATCTTCTAATGAAAAACTGTTTTTT. Protein sequence: CASSRGSSNEKLFF.

This clone was recorded a few times. The chain carries TRBV12-3 or TRBV12-4 and TRBJ1-1; D remains ambiguous. The V end was cut by 6 bases, the J end by 0 bases, with 8 bases between. The CDR3 loop spans 13 amino acids. The CDR3 region has the DNA TGTGCCAGCAGACGAACATTGAACACTGAAGCTTTCTTT. It translates to CASRRTLNTEAFF.

The chain's CDR3 is CASSQAEVGEQFF. The CDR3 bases are TGTGCCAGCAGCCAAGCGGAGGTGGGCGAGCAGTTCTTC. This chain connects TRBV4-2 to TRBJ2-1, with D possibly TRBD2 on 5 matching bases. The germline V gene encodes CDR1 LGHNA and CDR2 YNFKEQ. The CDR3 sequence is 13 residues long. V gave up 1 base and J gave up 10 bases, with 11 bases separating them.

Only a few counts were recorded for this clone. CDR3 residues: CASSGGFGEKYNEQFF. In nucleotides, the CDR3 is TGTGCCAGCAGCGGAGGGTTCGGGGAAAAGTACAATGAGCAGTTCTTC. The chain has TRBV11-2 and TRBJ2-1, with D perhaps matching TRBD2 (6 bases). CDR3 length: 16 residues. The ends were cut back, 5 bases at V and 4 bases at J, with 18 bases in the middle. The germline CDR1 and CDR2 sequences are SGHAT and FQNNGV.

This chain uses TRBV12-3 or TRBV12-4 with TRBJ2-7, with TRBD2 identical over 9 bases. The CDR3 totals 13 residues. The ends lost 3 bases at V and 6 bases at J; junction bases unmatched: 3. CDR3 in amino acids: CASSFWREGEQYF. The CDR3 DNA sequence: TGTGCCAGCAGTTTTTGGCGGGAGGGCGAGCAGTACTTC.

This chain links TRBV5-1 with TRBJ2-5; 7 bases line up with TRBD1. The trim removed 4 bases at V and 4 bases at J, leaving 10 bases unmatched. The length of the CDR3 is 15 residues. Germline V lookup: CDR1 SGHRS, CDR2 YFSETQ. The CDR3 nucleotides read TGCGCCAGCAGCGTACAGGGGAAGCAAGGAGAGACCCAGTACTTC. Translation gives CASSVQGKQGETQYF. The full variable domain, rest sourced from reference TRBV5-1 and TRBJ2-5, is KAGVTQTPRYLIKTRGQQVTLSCSPISGHRSVSWYQQTPGQGLQFLFEYFSETQRNKGNFPGRFSGRQFSNSRSEMNVSTLELGDSALYLCASSVQGKQGETQYFGPGTRLLVL.

The V gene is TRBV19, the J gene TRBJ1-5; 7 nucleotides align to TRBD1. J was trimmed by 3 bases and V by 6 bases; bases with no gene match: 5. CDR3 length: 14 residues. In germline, CDR1 is LNHDA, CDR2 SQIVND (reference sequence). The chain's CDR3 is CASSRTGSNQPQHF. CDR3 DNA: TGTGCCAGTAGCAGGACAGGTTCCAATCAGCCCCAGCATTTT.

The chain employs TRBV11-2 and TRBJ2-7, with 10 bases identical to TRBD1. There are 15 residues in the CDR3. J gave up 3 bases and V 5 bases, and 7 bases lay outside the gene matches. The germline CDR1 and CDR2 sequences are SGHAT and FQNNGV. The CDR3 here is CASSPRDRGHYEQYV. The CDR3 DNA follows: TGTGCCAGCAGCCCACGGGACAGGGGCCACTACGAGCAGTACGTC.

CDR3 loop: CASSPPGLAGGGGKYF. The CDR3 DNA sequence: TGTGCCAGCAGTCCACCGGGACTAGCGGGGGGAGGTGGGAAGTATTTT. The chain uses TRBV28 and TRBJ2-3; 15 positions match TRBD2. CDR3 length: 16 residues. V lost 5 bases, J lost 13 bases, and 13 bases stayed unmatched. CDR1 is MDHEN, CDR2 SYDVKM, per germline. The whole variable domain, filled in from reference TRBV28 and TRBJ2-3, reads DVKVTQSSRYLVKRTGEKVFLECVQDMDHENMFWYRQDPGLGLRLIYFSYDVKMKEKGDIPEGYSVSREKKERFSLILESASTNQTSMYLCASSPPGLAGGGGKYFGPGTRLTVL.

This chain links TRBV28 with TRBJ2-2, with TRBD1 as a possible D gene (6 bases). Trimming stripped 5 bases from V and 7 bases from J, with 8 bases between. This CDR3 region has 12 residues. The germline V gene has CDR1 MDHEN and CDR2 SYDVKM. The CDR3 spells CASSQTGGELFF. In nucleotides, the CDR3 is TGTGCCAGCAGTCAGACAGGCGGGGAGCTGTTTTTT.

The rearrangement links TRBV29-1 to TRBJ2-3; D is ambiguous. With 8 bases removed from V and 4 bases from J, the gap between germline ends came to 13 bases. The germline V gene has CDR1 SQVTM and CDR2 ANQGSEA. The CDR3 extends over 12 amino acids. The CDR3 loop reads CSHSPAADTQYF. CDR3 bases: TGCAGCCACTCCCCCGCCGCAGATACGCAGTATTTT.

The genes are TRBV24-1 and TRBJ2-1, with a weak D call TRBD2 (6 bases). V gave up 4 bases and J gave up 10 bases, with 19 bases separating them. This CDR3 region has 15 residues. Germline V gene sequence: CDR1 KGHDR, CDR2 SFDVKD. The CDR3 DNA reads as TGTGCCACCAGTGACCCTAGCTCAGGAGGGCTGGAGCAGTTCTTC. The encoded protein is CATSDPSSGGLEQFF.

V gene TRBV18 combines with J gene TRBJ2-3, with D tentatively TRBD1 (5 bases). The V end was cut by 3 bases, the J end by 0 bases, with 16 bases between. The CDR3 is 17 residues long. Per germline, CDR1 KGHSH and CDR2 LQKENI. CDR3 nucleotide sequence: TGTGCCAGCTCACCCCTGGACATCACCTCTAGCACAGATACGCAGTATTTT. Its translation is CASSPLDITSSTDTQYF. Full variable domain (outside the CDR3, taken from reference TRBV18 and TRBJ2-3): NAGVMQNPRHLVRRRGQEARLRCSPMKGHSHVYWYRQLPEEGLKFMVYLQKENIIDESGMPKERFSAEFPKEGPSILRIQQVVRGDSAAYFCASSPLDITSSTDTQYFGPGTRLTVL.

This clone was found a few times. The chain is built from TRBV11-1 and TRBJ1-6; 10 bases are a match to TRBD1. J was trimmed by 9 bases and V by 5 bases; bases with no gene match: 7. Germline lookup yields CDR1 SGHAT and CDR2 FQDESV (reference sequence). CDR3 length: 15 amino acids. The CDR3 DNA is TGTGCCAGCAGCCTGGGACAGGGGCCTTTTTCACCCCTCCACTTT. Translated, it gives CASSLGQGPFSPLHF.

The chain employs TRBV28 and TRBJ1-5; D perhaps matches TRBD1 (6 bases). The CDR3 covers 15 residues. Germline lookup yields CDR1 MDHEN and CDR2 SYDVKM. V dropped 7 bases and J dropped 7 bases, with 20 bases sitting between them. The CDR3 loop is CASKGGGLSGQPQHF. CDR3 nucleotide sequence: TGTGCCAGCAAAGGGGGGGGGCTGTCAGGGCAGCCCCAGCATTTT.

This chain joins TRBV5-5 and TRBJ1-4, with D uncertain. The length of the CDR3 is 13 residues. The germline gives CDR1 SGHKS, CDR2 YYEKEE (reference sequence). The germline V and J ends were trimmed by 4 bases and 14 bases, with 18 bases remaining between them. CDR3 protein: CASSLSGPDRLFF. The CDR3 DNA is TGTGCCAGCAGCCTGAGCGGGCCCGATCGTCTGTTTTTT.